This T cell receptor beta chain was obtained from a study of early T cells in non-severe SARS-CoV-2 infection (dated by TCRdb to about 2021). Describing the broader study: Because TCR sequencing was done on bulk RNA from unsorted whole blood, the alpha and beta chains could not be paired. Results and caveats for the whole study, not just this receptor: VDJdb matching was skewed toward anti-spike CD8 responses, so virus-specific expansions were likely underestimated and private and CD4 specificities were missed.

The study was a case-control design nested within a healthcare worker cohort in London, UK, with weekly nasopharyngeal swab PCR tests and blood sampling. Between 23 and 31 March 2020, the week of the UK lockdown, healthcare workers were enrolled and then followed up weekly for as long as 16 weeks. Taken from cysteine to phenylalanine, the CDR3 has 16 residues. The kept DNA is CDR3 alone, 48 bases in frame from the first base. CDR1 SGHAT and CDR2 FQNNGV are derived from the germline V gene. V is cut by 2 bases and J by 3 bases, and the space between the germline ends is 14 bases. In this sample, this clonotype turned up many times. The antigen it binds to is not known. Base qualities are not provided; no much larger clone lies one nucleotide away. Libraries came from 5' RACE. Sequencing was carried out with a NextSeq 500. To correct for sequencing error and PCR bias, the TCR library protocol tagged individual cDNA molecules with unique molecular identifiers. Sequencing covered both TCR alpha and beta chains, and within each sample the abundances of alpha and beta sequences were tightly co-correlated. On the authors' methods: Decombinator V4 was used to annotate the V gene, J gene and CDR3 of the TCR sequences. TCRs were defined as expanded if a significant change between any two time points was detected under a Poisson model with p below 0.0001. Abundances of TCRs were expressed as counts per million after normalisation to the total number of TCRs sequenced in each sample. MAIT TCRs were defined by TRAV1-2 paired with TRAJ12, TRAJ20 or TRAJ33, and iNKT TCRs by TRAV10 paired with TRAJ18. VDJdb, accessed on 1 November 2021, was searched for TCRs annotated for CMV, EBV and SARS-CoV-2, and TCRs annotated for more than one antigen were excluded. The raw public reads went through TCRdb reprocessing: fastp at Q25, MiXCR clone calling, in-frame beta chains kept. Entries that share a CDR3 protein sequence are merged under the most common genes and DNA. V and J calls and clone size were set by TCRdb, not the authors. The sample includes about 30,000 distinct CDR3 sequences, with under 7.5% observed a single time. About 40% of the sample rests with the top ten.

The receptor was isolated from an adult who was a healthcare worker with PCR-confirmed SARS-CoV-2 infection or an uninfected control (not recorded which). Recombination connected TRBV11-2 to TRBJ2-4, with no confident D gene call. Sequenced sample: whole blood. For the CDR3, the sequence is CASSLSSQIFKNIQYF. The nucleotides are TGTGCCAGCAGCTTAAGCTCCCAGATCTTCAAAAACATTCAGTACTTC.